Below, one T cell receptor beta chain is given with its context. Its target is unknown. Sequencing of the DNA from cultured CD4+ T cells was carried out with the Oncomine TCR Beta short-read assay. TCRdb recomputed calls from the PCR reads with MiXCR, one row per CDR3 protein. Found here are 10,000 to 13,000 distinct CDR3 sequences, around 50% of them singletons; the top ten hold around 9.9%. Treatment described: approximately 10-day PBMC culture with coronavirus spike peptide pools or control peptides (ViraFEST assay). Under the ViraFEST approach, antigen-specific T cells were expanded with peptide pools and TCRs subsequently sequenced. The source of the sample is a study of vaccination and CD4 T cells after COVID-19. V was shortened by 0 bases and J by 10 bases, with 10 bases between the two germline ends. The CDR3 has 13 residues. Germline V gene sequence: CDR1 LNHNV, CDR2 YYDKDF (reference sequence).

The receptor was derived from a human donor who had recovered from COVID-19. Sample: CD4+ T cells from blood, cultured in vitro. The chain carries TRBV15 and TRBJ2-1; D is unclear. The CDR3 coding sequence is TGTGCCACCAGCAGAGACCCCTCAGCCGAGCAGTTCTTC. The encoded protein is CATSRDPSAEQFF.